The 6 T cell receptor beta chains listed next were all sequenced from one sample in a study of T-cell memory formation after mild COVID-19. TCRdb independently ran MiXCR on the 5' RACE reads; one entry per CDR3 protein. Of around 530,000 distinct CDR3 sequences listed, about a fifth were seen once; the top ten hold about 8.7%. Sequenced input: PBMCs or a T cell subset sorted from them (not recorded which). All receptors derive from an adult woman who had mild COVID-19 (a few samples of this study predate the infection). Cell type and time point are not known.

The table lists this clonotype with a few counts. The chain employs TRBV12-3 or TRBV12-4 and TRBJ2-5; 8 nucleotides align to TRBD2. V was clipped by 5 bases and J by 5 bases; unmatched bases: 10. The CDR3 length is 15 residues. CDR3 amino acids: CASSTHRGGGETQYF. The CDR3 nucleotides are TGTGCCAGCAGTACACACCGGGGGGGAGGGGAGACCCAGTACTTC.

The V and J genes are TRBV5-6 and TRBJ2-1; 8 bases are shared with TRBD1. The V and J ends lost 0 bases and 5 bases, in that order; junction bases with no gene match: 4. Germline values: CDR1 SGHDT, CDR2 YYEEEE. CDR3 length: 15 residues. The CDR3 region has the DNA TGTGCCAGCAGCTTGGGGGACAGGAGGGACAATGAGCAGTTCTTC. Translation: CASSLGDRRDNEQFF.

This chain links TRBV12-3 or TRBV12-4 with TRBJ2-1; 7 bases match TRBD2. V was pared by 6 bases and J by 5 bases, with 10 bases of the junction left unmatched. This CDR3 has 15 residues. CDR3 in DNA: TGTGCCAGCAGCAGCCTAGCGGAAGGAAACAATGAGCAGTTCTTC. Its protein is CASSSLAEGNNEQFF.

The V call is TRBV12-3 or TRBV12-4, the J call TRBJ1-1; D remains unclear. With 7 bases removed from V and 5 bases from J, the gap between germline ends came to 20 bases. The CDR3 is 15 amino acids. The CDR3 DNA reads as TGTGCCAGCACGTCCGATGGGGTCGATTGGACTGAAGCTTTCTTT. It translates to CASTSDGVDWTEAFF.

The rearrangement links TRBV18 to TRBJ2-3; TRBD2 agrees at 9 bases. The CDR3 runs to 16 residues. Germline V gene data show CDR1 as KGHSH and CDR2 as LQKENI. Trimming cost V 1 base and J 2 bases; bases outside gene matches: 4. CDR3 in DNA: TGTGCCAGCTCACCACGACTAGCGGCGACCACAGATACGCAGTATTTT. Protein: CASSPRLAATTDTQYF.

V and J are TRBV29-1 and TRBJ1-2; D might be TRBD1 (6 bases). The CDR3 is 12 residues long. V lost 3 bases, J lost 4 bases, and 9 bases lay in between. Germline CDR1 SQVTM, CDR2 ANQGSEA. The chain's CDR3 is CSVDRQAYGYTF. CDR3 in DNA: TGCAGCGTTGATAGACAGGCCTATGGCTACACCTTC.